Described below is a single T cell receptor (beta chain) sequence and its context. The record originates from a study of CD8 T cells in Susac syndrome. About the research overall: Blood was drawn from Susac syndrome patients while they were therapy-naive, on corticosteroids, or on intravenous immunoglobulin alone.

CDR3 length: 13 residues. V was trimmed by 3 bases and J by 3 bases, leaving 9 bases between them. Germline V lookup: CDR1 LGHDT, CDR2 YNNKEL (reference sequence). An input of about 0.5 to 1 ug of RNA was subjected to reverse transcription using random hexamers. TCR beta CDR3 was amplified by immunoSEQ multiplex PCR. This amplification extended across 54 Vbeta and 13 Jbeta segments. Each CDR3 protein gets one entry after TCRdb re-called the immunoSEQ multiplex PCR reads with MiXCR. Among about 210,000 distinct CDR3 sequences, about 94% were seen once, and the ten largest hold about 0.15%. Input material: CD4+ T cells from PBMCs. The receptor was derived from a human donor with Susac syndrome. The chain links TRBV3-1 to TRBJ2-7, with D perhaps TRBD1 (6 bases). Written as DNA, the CDR3 is TGTGCCAGCAGCCATACAGGGAGCTACGAGCAGTACTTC. It encodes CASSHTGSYEQYF.